Detailed here is one T cell receptor (beta chain). CDR1 SGHTA and CDR2 FQGNSA come from the germline V gene. The V and J ends lost 1 base and 4 bases, in that order; junction bases with no gene match: 1. The CDR3 is made up of 15 amino acids. In the authors' methods: Nucleated cell counts were estimated from reference gene primer amplification. Sequencing was performed with immunoSEQ multiplex PCR; in TCRdb, only in-frame clones are kept and a portion is missing. That table furnishes V, J and clone size, whereas the DNA furnished D and trimming. The sample shows 97,000 or so clones, 70% to 90% of them seen only once. This sample is part of a study of blood T cell repertoires in COVID-19. Overall study context: COVID-19 samples collected from the United States, Italy and Spain covered acute and convalescent phases. The analysed material was cDNA or gDNA that came from T cells, B-cell-depleted T cells, or PBMCs.

The source of this sequence is a man aged 35-49 years with active or convalescent COVID-19. The specimen was peripheral blood. The chain has TRBV7-2 and TRBJ1-6; 7 positions match TRBD1. DNA for the CDR3: TGTGCCAGCAGCTTAGAGGGACAGTATAATTCACCCCTCCACTTT. This codes for CASSLEGQYNSPLHF.